This T cell receptor (beta chain) stems from a study of T cells in severe cutaneous drug reactions. Study-wide results and caveats: One public TCRbeta CDR3 appeared in all seven blister samples, averaging about 13%.

The donors had carbamazepine-induced Stevens-Johnson syndrome or toxic epidermal necrolysis. A few Han Chinese and 6 or 7 European CBZ-SJS/TEN patients gave blood repertoires. TCR subtype-specific primers in iRepertoire multiplex PCR prepared libraries for bulk and single-cell sequencing. Input for bulk TCR libraries: roughly 95-500 ng RNA per sample. No DNA is given; TCRdb re-called the multiplex PCR reads and lists each CDR3 protein once. Its table lists some 5,700 distinct CDR3 sequences. CDR3 length: 16 amino acids. Germline V gene lookup returns CDR1 SEHNR and CDR2 FQNEAQ (reference sequence). By frequency, this clonotype registers medium-sized. No antigen is known for it.

Material for sequencing was PBMCs. The chain employs TRBV7-9 and TRBJ2-2; without DNA, the TCRdb call of TRBD1 cannot be checked. The receptor's source is a human donor with a severe cutaneous adverse drug reaction. This chain's CDR3 is CASSASGTGSTGELFF.